The clone carrying this T cell receptor (beta chain) showed up just a few times. Its antigen is currently unknown. The study drew its healthy controls from blood bank volunteers in Maryland, USA. TCRdb independently ran MiXCR on the 5' RACE reads; one entry per CDR3 protein. The repertoire consists of about 79,000 distinct CDR3 sequences, with 13% to 15% occurring once and the leading ten covering approximately 6.8%. This sample was included in a study of neurological immune-mediated disorders. Study-wide results and limits: While HTLV-1-associated myelopathy showed the greatest TCR clonal expansion, multiple sclerosis showed the least, falling below healthy controls.

The sequenced sample consisted of PBMCs. This receptor was taken from a woman between 45 and 60 years old in good health.

The chain's CDR3 is CSADELAGSTDTQYF. Here the CDR3 DNA reads TGCAGTGCTGACGAACTAGCGGGAAGCACAGATACGCAGTATTTT. The chain combines TRBV20-1 with TRBJ2-3; 10 nucleotides agree with TRBD2. The CDR3 runs to 15 residues. V shed 5 bases, J shed 0 bases, and the junction held 5 bases outside the gene matches. CDR1 and CDR2 from the germline V gene are DFQATT and SNEGSKA (reference sequence).